This T cell receptor beta chain was identified in a study of OX40 agonist ivuxolimab in advanced cancers. For the study in its entirety: The costimulatory receptor OX40 (CD134) was targeted by ivuxolimab, a fully human IgG2 agonistic monoclonal antibody. Intravenous ivuxolimab was administered to patients every 2 weeks at six dose levels: 0.01, 0.1, 0.3, 1.5, 3 and 10 mg/kg. Of the 52 patients in dose escalation, 19 had hepatocellular carcinoma, roughly 15 had melanoma, 9 had renal cell carcinoma and 9 had head and neck cancer. In the dose-escalation cohort, around 80% of patients were male, and the mean age was roughly 60 years with a range of roughly 23 to 90. Prior anti-PD-1, anti-PD-L1 or anti-CTLA-4 therapy was permitted, and roughly two fifths of dose-escalation patients had received checkpoint inhibitors. Partial responses occurred in three dose-escalation patients, of whom one had hepatocellular carcinoma and two had cutaneous melanoma. Peripheral TCRbeta sequencing was intended to test whether TCR sequence diversity was altered and clonal T-cell expansion was caused by ivuxolimab. The paper covers the monotherapy dose-escalation part of the phase I ivuxolimab trial, which included N = 52 patients.

Genomic DNA was extracted from sorted cells for sequencing of the TCRbeta CDR3 region. TCRbeta CDR3 regions were sequenced using the immunoSEQ Assay. TCRdb retrieved this table from immuneACCESS and kept in-frame rearrangements only. Not all clones are present; in checked studies, unresolved V genes account for under half, and no reason is known for the remainder. For this sample the table gives about 130,000 clones, of which just under 95% were detected only once. In total, the top ten clones hold 0.65% to 0.9% of the sample. Study-wide findings and limitations: In the 0.1-3.0 mg/kg groups, partial responders were among the patients with the lowest normalized peripheral clonal expansion, particularly in CD8+ T cells. The antigen specificity of the peripheral T cells that underwent clonal expansion was not determined. After ivuxolimab, expanded clones were on average more numerous among CD8+ T cells than among CD4+ T cells. At doses of 0.1 to 3.0 mg/kg, clonal expansion of both CD4+ and CD8+ blood T cells was observed from baseline to week 6. Low levels of normalized T-cell clonal expansion were also seen in some patients who did not respond.

Concerning this clone: Its antigen is currently not known. Base quality data are lacking; no much larger clone is found one base away.

Patients with autoimmune disease history or receiving systemic immunosuppression were excluded from the trial. In every dose cohort, peripheral blood was drawn for TCR sequencing at baseline, cycle 4 day 1, and cycle 7 day 1. The samples were taken from a phase I, first-in-human, multicenter, open-label dose-escalation trial of ivuxolimab. Adults with locally advanced or metastatic melanoma, renal cell, hepatocellular, or head and neck squamous cell carcinoma were enrolled in the trial. Before TCR sequencing, CD4+ and CD8+ T cells were separately sorted from peripheral blood. V is clipped by 5 bases and J by 4 bases, and the sequence between their germline boundaries is 10 bases long. The germline V gene provides CDR1 SGHTS and CDR2 YDEGEE. From cysteine to phenylalanine, the CDR3 is 13 amino acids long. Solely the CDR3 DNA is kept, with 39 bases framed from the first base.

The sequence is built from TRBV5-8 and TRBJ1-5, with a weak D call of TRBD1 (6 bases match). Sequenced here: CD4+ or CD8+ T cells sorted from blood, sampled in a trial of the OX40 agonist ivuxolimab. This TCR was sampled from an adult with an advanced solid tumor such as melanoma, head and neck, liver or kidney cancer. CDR3 loop: CASSLQGNQPQHF. The DNA sequence follows: TGTGCCAGCAGTTTGCAGGGGAATCAGCCCCAGCATTTT.